This T cell receptor (beta chain) was obtained from a study of identical twins. TCRdb analysed the 5' RACE reads with MiXCR anew, one entry per CDR3 protein. The sample holds some 96,000 distinct CDR3 sequences, just under 6% seen once. Whole-study findings and limits: Recombination models fit unrelated individuals' TCR alpha sharing but underestimated twins'. Insertions were reduced in abundant cord blood beta clonotypes but not in memory repertoires. Zero-insertion analyses were open to partial confounding by invariant MAIT and iNKT cells.

As for this clonotype: Its matching antigen is unknown.

The TCR was taken from a woman between 50 and 59 years old in good health. The sample was memory T cells sorted from blood.

In nucleotides, the CDR3 is TGTGCCACAGGGCGGGAGGTGAATGAGCAGTTCTTC. Its translation is CATGREVNEQFF. V is TRBV2 and J is TRBJ2-1; 8 bases agree with TRBD2. CDR1 and CDR2 from the germline V gene are SNHLY and FYNNEI. Trimming took 10 bases from V and 7 from J; bases not matched to a gene: 6. The CDR3 is 12 amino acids.